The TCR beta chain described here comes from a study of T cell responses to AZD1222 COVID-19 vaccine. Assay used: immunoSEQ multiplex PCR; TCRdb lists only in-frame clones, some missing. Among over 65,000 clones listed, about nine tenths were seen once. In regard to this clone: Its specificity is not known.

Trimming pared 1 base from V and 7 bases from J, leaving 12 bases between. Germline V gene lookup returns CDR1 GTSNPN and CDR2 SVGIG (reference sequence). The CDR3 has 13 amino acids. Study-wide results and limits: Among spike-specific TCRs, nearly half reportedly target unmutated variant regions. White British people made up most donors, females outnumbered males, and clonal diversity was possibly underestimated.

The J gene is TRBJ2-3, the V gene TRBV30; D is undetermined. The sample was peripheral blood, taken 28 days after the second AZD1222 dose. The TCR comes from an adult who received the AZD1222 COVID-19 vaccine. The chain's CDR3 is CAWSGSRPYTQYF. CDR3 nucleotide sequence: TGTGCCTGGAGTGGGTCCAGGCCTTATACGCAGTATTTT.